This T cell receptor beta chain was recorded in a study of cytomegalovirus exposure and HLA in healthy donors. Study background: Across more than 350 genotyped donors, roughly 85% landed in the Caucasian-associated ancestry cluster.

The V gene end was trimmed by 5 bases and the J gene end by 2 bases; junction bases not matched to a gene: 9. CDR3 length: 18 amino acids. Germline values: CDR1 LNHDA, CDR2 SQIVND (reference sequence). It was with 60 Vbeta and 13 Jbeta primers that the PCR ran. Sequencing used immunoSEQ multiplex PCR; TCRdb keeps in-frame clones, though not all of them. The sample shows approximately 150,000 clones, roughly three quarters of them seen only once. This clonotype originated in a woman aged 40 to 50 in good health and CMV-seronegative. Sequencing used PBMCs. The chain employs TRBV19 and TRBJ2-1, with 13 bases fitting TRBD2. CDR3 sequence (DNA): TGTGCCAGTAGTCTAGGACTAGCGGGGGTAATGGCCTACAATGAGCAGTTCTTC. Translation gives CASSLGLAGVMAYNEQFF.